Included here is one T cell receptor beta chain sequence, with context. Its antigen is still unknown. Sequencing ends 3 residues short of the CDR3 end; the germline J gene provides the rest. These data come from a study of Tregs in tolerant kidney transplant recipients. Unstimulated regulatory T cells (CD4+CD25+CD127-), CD4+CD25- non-regulatory cells, CD4 and CD8 cells were FACS-sorted from thawed PBMCs. Germline CDR1 is MDHEN and CDR2 is SYDVKM. V was pared by 2 bases and J by 9 bases, with 7 bases of the junction left unmatched. This CDR3 contains 15 residues. Notes on the study in general: Donor-specific Treg expansion exceeded global Treg expansion in tolerant patients, suggesting antigen drive.

Method: immunoSEQ multiplex PCR; TCRdb's copy keeps in-frame clones and lacks some. Its clone listing holds under 35,000 clones. V is TRBV28 and J is TRBJ2-1, with 10 bases fitting TRBD2. The source of this sequence is a human donor who received a combined kidney and bone marrow transplant. The starting material was CD8+ T cells from blood, obtained before the transplant. Incomplete CDR3 DNA: TGTGCCAGCAGTTTACCACTAGCGGGAATGGGTGAG. Amino acids: CASSLPLAGMGE. In full, the CDR3 is CASSLPLAGMGEQFF.